This entry lists 8 T cell receptor beta chains sequenced from one sample in a study of cytomegalovirus exposure and HLA in healthy donors. PCR involved 60 Vbeta and 13 Jbeta primers. Sequencing was performed with immunoSEQ multiplex PCR; in TCRdb, only in-frame clones are kept and a portion is missing. This sample's clone table lists around 210,000 clones. Input material: PBMCs. The receptors were gathered from a girl aged 2-15 years in good health and CMV-seropositive.

The gene calls are TRBV11-2 and TRBJ1-4; a possible D gene is TRBD1 (6 bases). Germline V gene data show CDR1 as SGHAT and CDR2 as FQNNGV. V lost 2 bases, J lost 13 bases, and 14 bases lay in between. This CDR3 is 13 amino acids long. The CDR3 loop is CASSLKQQGRLFF. CDR3 DNA: TGTGCCAGCAGCTTAAAACAACAGGGAAGACTGTTTTTT.

The chain combines TRBV2 with TRBJ1-4, with a weak D call TRBD1 (5 bases). The CDR3 runs 13 residues. Trimming shortened V by 10 bases and J by 4 bases, and 13 bases separated the two germline ends. Germline CDR1 is SNHLY and CDR2 is FYNNEI. CDR3 bases: TGTGCCACCCTGGGGGGTTTTAATGAAAAACTGTTTTTT. Protein sequence: CATLGGFNEKLFF.

The rearrangement links TRBV19 to TRBJ1-2, with TRBD1 matching 11 bases. This CDR3 contains 16 residues. Germline loops: CDR1 LNHDA, CDR2 SQIVND (reference sequence). Trimming cost V 11 bases and J 2 bases; bases outside gene matches: 13. The CDR3 DNA sequence: TGTGCCGGTATCAATCCGGGGACAGGGGGAAACTATGGCTACACCTTC. Protein sequence: CAGINPGTGGNYGYTF.

The chain links TRBV6-4 to TRBJ2-1; the D gene is possibly TRBD2 (5 bases). Trimming left V 0 bases short and J 1 base short, with 16 bases between. CDR3 length: 18 amino acids. The germline V gene has CDR1 MRHNA and CDR2 SNTAGT. The CDR3 loop is CASSDSPSPSTSYNEQFF. DNA for the CDR3: TGTGCCAGCAGTGACTCTCCTAGCCCTTCAACTTCCTACAATGAGCAGTTCTTC.

J is TRBJ2-5 and V is TRBV5-6; TRBD1 matches at 7 bases. V gave up 4 bases and J gave up 1 base; unmatched junction bases: 4. Germline values: CDR1 SGHDT, CDR2 YYEEEE. The CDR3 consists of 14 residues. The CDR3 spells CASSPTGTQETQYF. CDR3 DNA: TGTGCCAGCAGCCCGACAGGGACCCAAGAGACCCAGTACTTC.

V gene TRBV2 combines with J gene TRBJ1-3; D possibly corresponds to TRBD1 (6 bases). Germline V CDR1 and CDR2: SNHLY, FYNNEI. The germline V and J ends were trimmed by 9 bases and 4 bases, with 13 bases remaining between them. CDR3 length equals 13 residues. DNA of the CDR3: TGTGCCAGTGCACAGGGAGCAGGAAACACCATATATTTT. This translates into CASAQGAGNTIYF.

The V call is TRBV4-1, the J call TRBJ2-1, with D possibly TRBD1 on 6 matching bases. The CDR3 has 16 amino acids. Germline V gene sequence: CDR1 MGHRA, CDR2 YSYEKL. Deletions cut 1 base from V and 5 bases from J, with 15 bases between. CDR3 nucleotide sequence: TGCGCCAGCAGCCAAGCTAACAGGGCATCTAACAATGAGCAGTTCTTC. Protein: CASSQANRASNNEQFF.

The rearrangement links TRBV5-1 to TRBJ2-3; 7 bases match TRBD2. Trimming took 4 bases from V and 0 from J; bases not matched to a gene: 14. CDR3 length equals 18 residues. The germline V gene encodes CDR1 SGHRS and CDR2 YFSETQ. The chain's CDR3 is CASSPGGYGGLSTDTQYF. Here the CDR3 DNA reads TGCGCCAGCAGCCCCGGGGGGTACGGGGGTCTTAGCACAGATACGCAGTATTTT. The whole variable domain, remainder taken from reference TRBV5-1 and TRBJ2-3, is KAGVTQTPRYLIKTRGQQVTLSCSPISGHRSVSWYQQTPGQGLQFLFEYFSETQRNKGNFPGRFSGRQFSNSRSEMNVSTLELGDSALYLCASSPGGYGGLSTDTQYFGPGTRLTVL.